The rows below give T cell receptor beta chains drawn from one sample of a study of cytomegalovirus exposure and HLA in healthy donors. TCRdb's copy holds only in-frame clones and misses some; the assay was immunoSEQ multiplex PCR. In the table there are approximately 140,000 clones, roughly 78% of which are singletons. Material: PBMCs. The receptors were gathered from a middle-aged man in good health and CMV-seropositive. Each CDR3 is given with its conserved first and last residue. Fields, in order: J gene, V gene, CDR3 protein.

J gene: TRBJ2-1; V gene: TRBV5-8; CDR3 protein: CASTRPEGGGNEQFF
J gene: TRBJ1-3; V gene: TRBV30; CDR3 protein: CAWTRQGNTIYF
J gene: TRBJ1-2; V gene: TRBV5-1; CDR3 protein: CASSTTPGQHYGYTF
J gene: TRBJ1-1; V gene: TRBV6-6; CDR3 protein: CASSYTMNTEAFF
J gene: TRBJ2-6; V gene: TRBV9; CDR3 protein: CASSALGVWGLVGANVLTF
J gene: TRBJ2-3; V gene: TRBV18; CDR3 protein: CASSPQTGPTDTQYF
J gene: TRBJ2-2; V gene: TRBV7-3; CDR3 protein: CASSLFGGPGELFF
J gene: TRBJ1-2; V gene: TRBV29-1; CDR3 protein: CSVVAGADGYTF
J gene: TRBJ1-2; V gene: TRBV7-2; CDR3 protein: CASSLGPPGFYGYTF
J gene: TRBJ2-5; V gene: TRBV5-1; CDR3 protein: CASSLDLAGGAETQYF
J gene: TRBJ1-3; V gene: TRBV25-1; CDR3 protein: CASSGETGVSGNTIYF
J gene: TRBJ1-2; V gene: TRBV30; CDR3 protein: CAWSYRGGEGYTF
J gene: TRBJ2-1; V gene: TRBV4-1; CDR3 protein: CASSPRGVFSGRAVNEQFF
J gene: TRBJ1-1; V gene: TRBV10-3; CDR3 protein: CAIGTGRRGVNTEAFF
J gene: TRBJ2-2; V gene: TRBV30; CDR3 protein: CAWSVAAGGQGGELFF
J gene: TRBJ1-1; V gene: TRBV19; CDR3 protein: CASIDRGLGAFF
J gene: TRBJ2-5; V gene: TRBV29-1; CDR3 protein: CSVEDITSDGQETQYF
J gene: TRBJ2-3; V gene: TRBV2; CDR3 protein: CASSVTGVGSDTQYF
J gene: TRBJ2-6; V gene: TRBV5-1; CDR3 protein: CASRKGQGDSGANVLTF
J gene: TRBJ2-1; V gene: TRBV30; CDR3 protein: CAWSFGAGARYNEQFF
J gene: TRBJ1-2; V gene: TRBV30; CDR3 protein: CAWSVGQGYGYTF
J gene: TRBJ2-2; V gene: TRBV30; CDR3 protein: CAWSGYRVHTGELFF
J gene: TRBJ2-7; V gene: TRBV13; CDR3 protein: CASSPGTQMWEQYF
J gene: TRBJ2-5; V gene: TRBV5-1; CDR3 protein: CASSLDRGLREETQYF
J gene: TRBJ1-1; V gene: TRBV19; CDR3 protein: CASSLQGAMNTEAFF
J gene: TRBJ2-3; V gene: TRBV5-1; CDR3 protein: CASSLDGGIADTQYF
J gene: TRBJ2-2; V gene: TRBV4-1; CDR3 protein: CASSASLAGDTSSTGELFF
J gene: TRBJ2-4; V gene: TRBV19; CDR3 protein: CASSITLWEGSAKNIQYF
J gene: TRBJ1-2; V gene: TRBV7-9; CDR3 protein: CASSSKTGRYGYTF
J gene: TRBJ2-3; V gene: TRBV5-1; CDR3 protein: CASSPPEIAGLDTQYF
J gene: TRBJ1-1; V gene: TRBV19; CDR3 protein: CASSLDMSANAEAFF
J gene: TRBJ2-3; V gene: TRBV28; CDR3 protein: CASPPTGSTDTQYF
J gene: TRBJ1-1; V gene: TRBV6-1; CDR3 protein: CASSLREGHTEAFF
J gene: TRBJ1-2; V gene: TRBV6-5; CDR3 protein: CASSRTGGDGYTF
J gene: TRBJ1-2; V gene: TRBV27; CDR3 protein: CASSTQGDGYTF
J gene: TRBJ1-5; V gene: TRBV5-8; CDR3 protein: CASSLPGTGVNQPQHF
J gene: TRBJ1-2; V gene: TRBV5-1; CDR3 protein: CASSVSLLRSGYTF
J gene: TRBJ2-7; V gene: TRBV5-1; CDR3 protein: CASSLDPSGSYEQYF
J gene: TRBJ2-7; V gene: TRBV5-1; CDR3 protein: CASSYPGTGSYEQYF